Given below is one TCR beta chain in context. This sample includes further DNA sequences coding for the same CDR3. There are 13 residues in the CDR3. CDR1 MNHEY and CDR2 SMNVEV come from the germline V gene (reference sequence). V lost 1 base to trimming and J lost 5 bases, with 6 bases between them. The sample is drawn from a study of control samples from healthy donors and cancer patients. Data came from immunoSEQ multiplex PCR; TCRdb stores just in-frame clones and leaves some out. This repertoire shows approximately 220,000 clones, roughly 94% found once; its top ten account for approximately 1.6%.

The chain links TRBV27 to TRBJ1-5, with D perhaps TRBD1 (5 bases). Sequencing used blood. This TCR came from a man aged 50-60 years in good health. The CDR3 coding sequence is TGTGCCAGCAGTTTATGGGGGGATCAGCCCCAGCATTTT. As protein: CASSLWGDQPQHF.